The rows below give T cell receptor beta chains drawn from one sample of a study of cytomegalovirus exposure and HLA in healthy donors. The method was immunoSEQ multiplex PCR; TCRdb's version includes in-frame clones alone and lacks a portion of them. The table includes around 160,000 clones, about 70% detected once. The sequenced sample was PBMCs. The receptors originated from a woman in her thirties or forties in good health and CMV-seropositive. CDR3s include the opening cysteine and the closing phenylalanine or tryptophan. The order of the fields is J gene, V gene, clone size, D gene, CDR3 length, CDR3 protein, CDR3 DNA. A D gene is named only where the DNA matches it firmly. Some rows have no size entry. The others give once, few or many, or a class for an expanded clone.

>TRBJ1-2|TRBV7-3|.|TRBD1|14
CASSSGTEGYGYTF
TGTGCCAGCAGCTCGGGGACAGAAGGCTATGGCTACACCTTC
>TRBJ2-7|TRBV28|.|.|12
CASSPRGYEQYF
TGTGCCAGCAGTCCCCGGGGCTACGAGCAGTACTTC
>TRBJ1-5|TRBV10-3|few|TRBD1|13
CAMGTGGREPQHF
TGTGCCATGGGGACAGGGGGTAGGGAGCCCCAGCATTTT
>TRBJ1-1|TRBV9|few|.|14
CASSFGTPNTEAFF
TGTGCCAGCAGCTTCGGGACACCGAACACTGAAGCTTTCTTT
>TRBJ1-2|TRBV10-3|few|.|13
CAISTLPTDSYPF
TGTGCCATCAGTACTCTACCGACAGATAGCTACCCCTTC
>TRBJ2-3|TRBV19|.|.|17
CASSIPRGGTTTDTQYF
TGTGCCAGTAGTATACCACGAGGGGGAACCACCACAGATACGCAGTATTTT
>TRBJ2-7|TRBV18|.|TRBD1|13
CASSPNRGDEQYF
TGTGCCAGCTCACCCAACAGGGGGGACGAGCAGTACTTC
>TRBJ2-7|TRBV9|few|TRBD1|15
CASSEGQGGSYEQYF
TGTGCCAGCAGCGAAGGACAGGGGGGGTCCTACGAGCAGTACTTC
>TRBJ2-2|TRBV9|.|TRBD1|13
CASSVTGAGELFF
TGTGCCAGCAGCGTAACAGGGGCCGGGGAGCTGTTTTTT
>TRBJ1-2|TRBV5-6|.|.|14
CASSRGTGVYGYTF
TGTGCCAGCAGCCGAGGAACAGGAGTCTATGGCTACACCTTC
>TRBJ1-2|TRBV7-2|.|TRBD1|13
CASSYEGARGYTF
TGTGCCAGCAGTTACGAGGGGGCTAGGGGCTACACCTTC
>TRBJ2-7|TRBV9|few|.|13
CASSVAPGNEQYF
TGTGCCAGCAGCGTAGCCCCCGGGAACGAGCAGTACTTC
>TRBJ1-2|TRBV6-5|.|.|14
CASSPRGSNYGYTF
TGTGCCAGCAGTCCCCGGGGGTCCAACTATGGCTACACCTTC